A single sample gave rise to the 8 T cell receptor beta chains below, sequenced in a study of cytomegalovirus exposure and HLA in healthy donors. The PCR employed 60 Vbeta primers together with 13 Jbeta primers. Clones were read by immunoSEQ multiplex PCR, and TCRdb kept only the in-frame ones, dropping some. This table has more than 85,000 clones, about 80% appearing once. Sequencing was done on a sample of PBMCs. The receptor source for this set is a woman aged 45 to 65 in good health and CMV-seropositive.

In its sample, this clone was seen once. The V gene is TRBV7-3, the J gene TRBJ2-6; 10 nucleotides match TRBD2. CDR3 length: 19 amino acids. Germline V gene lookup returns CDR1 SGHTA and CDR2 FQGTGA. The trim removed 2 bases at V and 3 bases at J, leaving 10 bases unmatched. CDR3 amino acids: CASSLYGTSARGGANVLTF. In DNA form, the CDR3 reads TGTGCCAGCAGCTTATATGGGACTAGCGCCCGGGGTGGGGCCAACGTCCTGACTTTC.

The chain carries TRBV27 and TRBJ1-1; 7 bases are a match to TRBD1. The CDR3 runs 16 residues. Per the germline V gene, CDR1 is MNHEY and CDR2 is SMNVEV (reference sequence). V was clipped by 3 bases and J by 0 bases; unmatched bases: 7. The CDR3 region is CASSFRGLQMNTEAFF. In DNA, the CDR3 is TGTGCCAGCAGTTTTAGGGGGCTCCAAATGAACACTGAAGCTTTCTTT.

The chain links TRBV4-3 to TRBJ2-2; TRBD1 matches 8 bases. V trimming: 2 bases; J trimming: 0 bases; junction bases outside the gene matches: 5. In germline, CDR1 is LGHNA, CDR2 YSLEER. The CDR3 is 17 residues long. The CDR3 region is CASSQLLGQANTGELFF. The DNA of the CDR3 is TGCGCCAGCAGCCAACTGTTGGGACAGGCGAACACCGGGGAGCTGTTTTTT.

The chain joins TRBV7-6 to TRBJ2-1, with 15 positions matching TRBD2. The V and J ends lost 5 bases and 8 bases, in that order; junction bases with no gene match: 4. The CDR3 spans 15 residues. In germline, CDR1 is SGHVS, CDR2 FNYEAQ. Here the CDR3 DNA reads TGTGCCAGCAGCGGGGGACTAGCGGGGGGCTATGAGCAGTTCTTC. It yields the protein CASSGGLAGGYEQFF.

This clone was found a few times. The V and J genes are TRBV7-2 and TRBJ2-6, with D tentatively TRBD1 (5 bases). The V and J ends lost 5 bases and 2 bases respectively, with 10 bases between them. The germline CDR1 and CDR2 sequences are SGHTA and FQGNSA. This CDR3 has 15 residues. The CDR3 sequence: CASSAGLAGANVLTF. CDR3 DNA sequence: TGTGCCAGCAGCGCAGGGTTGGCTGGGGCCAACGTCCTGACTTTC. The full variable domain, completed using reference TRBV7-2 and TRBJ2-6, is GAGVSQSPSNKVTEKGKDVELRCDPISGHTALYWYRQSLGQGLEFLIYFQGNSAPDKSGLPSDRFSAERTGGSVSTLTIQRTQQEDSAVYLCASSAGLAGANVLTFGAGSRLTVL.

This chain joins TRBV7-8 and TRBJ2-7; a weak D match, TRBD2 (7 bases). The length of the CDR3 is 14 residues. V gave up 1 base and J gave up 6 bases, with 13 bases separating them. From germline, CDR1 is SGHVS and CDR2 FQNEAQ. The CDR3 spells CASSLVRGGAEQYF. For the CDR3, the DNA is TGTGCCAGCAGCTTAGTTAGGGGGGGCGCCGAGCAGTACTTC.

This clone was seen once. J is TRBJ2-3 and V is TRBV4-1, with 11 bases lining up with TRBD2. V shed 4 bases and J 3 bases; nucleotides not matched to a gene: 3. The germline CDR1 and CDR2 sequences are MGHRA and YSYEKL. The CDR3 has 15 residues. CDR3 sequence: CASSPLAGGTDTQYF. In DNA, the CDR3 is TGCGCCAGCAGCCCCCTAGCGGGAGGTACAGATACGCAGTATTTT.

This chain uses TRBV7-6 with TRBJ2-1; 11 bases are shared with TRBD2. The V gene end was trimmed by 5 bases and the J gene end by 0 bases; junction bases not matched to a gene: 6. The CDR3 covers 17 residues. The V gene's germline CDR1 is SGHVS and CDR2 FNYEAQ. CDR3 DNA: TGTGCCAGCAGCGCCAGACTAGCGGGATTCTCCTACAATGAGCAGTTCTTC. Amino acid sequence: CASSARLAGFSYNEQFF.